The rows below give T cell receptor beta chains drawn from one sample of a study of OX40 agonist ivuxolimab in advanced cancers. Produced via immunoSEQ multiplex PCR; TCRdb's table is partial and in-frame only. The sample has around 60,000 clones, around 90% seen once; the top ten hold about 0.8%. This sample comprised CD4+ or CD8+ T cells sorted from blood, obtained in a trial of the OX40 agonist ivuxolimab. The receptors originated from an adult with an advanced solid tumor such as melanoma, head and neck, liver or kidney cancer. CDR3s include the opening cysteine and the closing phenylalanine or tryptophan. A D gene is named only where the DNA matches it firmly. For some rows the clone size is stated as once, few or many, or as a class when expanded; others skip it.

v_gene	j_gene	abundance	len	d_gene	CDR3aa	CDR3nt
TRBV28	TRBJ2-5	-	13	-	CASTSRNEETQYF	TGTGCCAGCACCTCCCGCAATGAAGAGACCCAGTACTTC
TRBV6-5	TRBJ2-7	-	14	-	CASSWGRASYEQYF	TGTGCCAGCAGTTGGGGTCGGGCCTCCTACGAGCAGTACTTC
TRBV6-6	TRBJ1-1	-	10	-	CASSYSEAFF	TGTGCCAGCAGTTACTCAGAAGCTTTCTTT
TRBV5-1	TRBJ2-5	-	14	-	CASSYQGGTGTQYF	TGCGCCAGCAGCTACCAGGGGGGCACGGGGACCCAGTACTTC
TRBV19	TRBJ1-1	once	14	TRBD1	CASRRDRESTEAFF	TGTGCCAGTAGAAGGGACAGGGAGAGCACTGAAGCTTTCTTT
TRBV7-9	TRBJ2-6	-	17	-	CASSKPLDILGANVLTF	TGTGCCAGCAGCAAACCATTGGACATCCTTGGGGCCAACGTCCTGACTTTC
TRBV30	TRBJ2-7	-	14	TRBD1	CAWTDRGVAYEQYF	TGTGCCTGGACAGACAGGGGAGTTGCCTACGAGCAGTACTTC
TRBV19	TRBJ1-6	-	13	-	CASRGSRSSPLHF	TGTGCCAGTAGAGGCAGCCGAAGTTCACCCCTCCACTTT
TRBV28	TRBJ1-5	-	16	-	CASSLLDVISNQPQHF	TGTGCCAGCAGTCTACTCGACGTGATCAGCAATCAGCCCCAGCATTTT
TRBV11-2	TRBJ2-7	-	15	TRBD1	CASSLIGTGTSEQYF	TGTGCCAGCAGCTTAATAGGGACAGGGACCTCCGAGCAGTACTTC
TRBV19	TRBJ2-1	-	16	TRBD1	CASSKGDSLRDNEQFF	TGTGCCAGTAGTAAGGGGGACAGCCTCAGGGACAATGAGCAGTTCTTC
TRBV2	TRBJ1-2	-	13	TRBD1	CASSQGQYYGYTF	TGTGCCAGCAGCCAGGGACAGTACTATGGCTACACCTTC
TRBV4-2	TRBJ1-1	-	16	TRBD1	CASSQEDRGGNTEAFF	TGTGCCAGCAGCCAAGAGGACAGGGGTGGGAACACTGAAGCTTTCTTT
TRBV5-1	TRBJ1-2	-	13	-	CASSPGLGYGYTF	TGCGCCAGCAGCCCAGGGCTCGGCTATGGCTACACCTTC
TRBV7-3	TRBJ1-1	-	15	-	CASSSVGWGDTEAFF	TGTGCCAGCAGCTCCGTTGGGTGGGGTGACACTGAAGCTTTCTTT
TRBV2	TRBJ1-2	-	11	-	CASTSDYGYTF	TGTGCCAGCACCTCCGATTATGGCTACACCTTC
TRBV10-3	TRBJ1-2	-	12	TRBD1	CAINGQGEGYTF	TGTGCCATCAATGGACAGGGGGAAGGCTACACCTTC
TRBV30	TRBJ2-3	-	17	-	CAWSGEAVGWGTDTQYF	TGTGCCTGGAGTGGGGAGGCGGTGGGATGGGGCACAGATACGCAGTATTTT
TRBV28	TRBJ1-4	-	14	-	CASSTSGGQEKLFF	TGTGCCAGCAGTACCTCCGGGGGGCAAGAAAAACTGTTTTTT
TRBV30	TRBJ2-7	-	13	-	CAYSGRVTGEQYF	TGTGCCTATTCGGGACGGGTCACTGGTGAGCAGTACTTC
TRBV11-2	TRBJ2-3	-	15	-	CASSLSGVQADTQYF	TGTGCCAGCAGCTTATCGGGGGTACAGGCAGATACGCAGTATTTT
TRBV5-1	TRBJ2-7	-	17	TRBD1	CASSLVGQGTWDYEQYF	TGCGCCAGCAGCCTGGTGGGACAGGGAACGTGGGACTACGAGCAGTACTTC
TRBV27	TRBJ1-1	-	16	-	CASSFYSGSGNTEAFF	TGTGCCAGCAGTTTTTATTCGGGATCTGGGAACACTGAAGCTTTCTTT
TRBV19	TRBJ2-1	-	16	TRBD2	CASSTGTSGLYNEQFF	TGTGCCAGTAGTACCGGGACTAGCGGACTCTACAATGAGCAGTTCTTC
TRBV5-1	TRBJ2-2	-	15	-	CASSLAYSRTGELFF	TGCGCCAGCAGCTTGGCCTATTCACGCACCGGGGAGCTGTTTTTT
TRBV19	TRBJ1-6	once	14	TRBD1	CASSSDRDNSPLHF	TGTGCCAGTAGTTCCGACAGGGATAATTCACCCCTCCACTTT
TRBV6-5	TRBJ2-1	-	15	TRBD2	CASSPGLLTYNEQFF	TGTGCCAGCAGTCCGGGACTACTCACCTACAATGAGCAGTTCTTC
TRBV5-1	TRBJ2-3	-	19	TRBD2	CASSFGTSGVVAWADTQYF	TGCGCCAGCAGCTTTGGGACTAGCGGGGTGGTGGCATGGGCGGATACGCAGTATTTT
TRBV5-1	TRBJ2-3	few	14	-	CASSLRQSTDTQYF	TGCGCCAGCAGCTTAAGACAGAGCACAGATACGCAGTATTTT
TRBV9	TRBJ2-2	-	15	TRBD1	CASSEGRGQTGELFF	TGTGCCAGCAGCGAGGGCAGGGGGCAAACCGGGGAGCTGTTTTTT
TRBV5-4	TRBJ2-7	-	14	-	CASSLGGRPYEQYF	TGTGCCAGCAGCTTGGGGGGCCGTCCCTACGAGCAGTACTTC
TRBV11-2	TRBJ1-4	-	15	-	CASSLRGAANEKLFF	TGTGCCAGCAGCTTGCGCGGGGCGGCTAATGAAAAACTGTTTTTT
TRBV11-2	TRBJ2-5	-	14	TRBD1	CASSPGDREETQYF	TGTGCCAGCAGCCCAGGGGACAGGGAAGAGACCCAGTACTTC
TRBV25-1	TRBJ1-2	-	13	TRBD1	CASSDRFPYGYTF	TGTGCCAGCTCGGACAGGTTTCCCTATGGCTACACCTTC
TRBV6-1	TRBJ1-2	-	15	-	CASSENTGTYYGYTF	TGTGCCAGCAGTGAAAACACAGGGACGTACTATGGCTACACCTTC
TRBV12-2	TRBJ2-1	-	20	-	CASRLVCGLAGGNEYNEQFF	TGTGCAAGTCGCTTAGTTTGCGGACTAGCGGGAGGGAATGAGTACAATGAGCAGTTCTTC
TRBV4-3	TRBJ1-4	once	15	-	CASSQEGVLNEKLFF	TGCGCCAGCAGCCAAGAGGGAGTTCTTAATGAAAAACTGTTTTTT
TRBV7-3	TRBJ2-5	-	14	-	CASSSGTLQETQYF	TGTGCCAGCAGCTCTGGGACCTTACAAGAGACCCAGTACTTC
TRBV2	TRBJ1-1	-	13	-	CASSEDTNTEAFF	TGTGCCAGCAGTGAAGACACGAACACTGAAGCTTTCTTT
TRBV10-3	TRBJ2-7	-	14	TRBD1	CAISTGTGLPEQYF	TGTGCCATCAGTACCGGGACAGGGCTCCCCGAGCAGTACTTC
TRBV27	TRBJ1-2	-	14	-	CASRDPGGFYGYTF	TGTGCCAGCAGAGACCCGGGGGGATTCTATGGCTACACCTTC
TRBV5-1	TRBJ2-5	-	19	-	CASSLASSWGGTNKRGSNF	TGCGCCAGCAGCTTGGCCAGTTCCTGGGGCGGAACTAACAAAAGGGGTTCAAACTTC
TRBV19	TRBJ1-4	-	13	-	CASSKVAHEKLFF	TGTGCCAGTAGTAAGGTCGCCCACGAAAAACTGTTTTTT
TRBV30	TRBJ2-7	-	11	TRBD1	CAWTTGGSQYF	TGTGCCTGGACTACAGGGGGCTCGCAGTACTTC
TRBV28	TRBJ2-3	-	14	TRBD1	CASAPGGSGDTQYF	TGTGCCAGCGCCCCAGGGGGAAGTGGAGATACGCAGTATTTT
TRBV11-3	TRBJ1-1	-	13	-	CASSLEYLTEAFF	TGTGCCAGCAGCTTAGAGTACTTGACTGAAGCTTTCTTT
TRBV27	TRBJ1-1	-	15	-	CASSLWGARSAEAFF	TGTGCCAGCAGTTTATGGGGGGCGCGATCCGCTGAAGCTTTCTTT
TRBV30	TRBJ2-1	-	12	-	CAWSETGLEQFF	TGTGCCTGGAGTGAAACAGGGCTTGAGCAGTTCTTC
TRBV9	TRBJ1-5	-	14	-	CASSEGGVNQPQHF	TGTGCCAGCAGCGAGGGGGGTGTCAATCAGCCCCAGCATTTT
TRBV11-2	TRBJ2-1	-	17	TRBD2	CASSQARLAGDANEQFF	TGTGCCAGCAGCCAAGCGAGACTAGCGGGAGACGCCAATGAGCAGTTCTTC
TRBV5-1	TRBJ2-5	-	13	-	CASSLNAGETQYF	TGCGCCAGCAGCTTAAATGCGGGGGAGACCCAGTACTTC
TRBV4-1	TRBJ2-7	-	15	-	CASSQDQGTSNKQYF	TGCGCCAGCAGCCAAGATCAGGGTACCTCTAACAAGCAGTACTTC
TRBV18	TRBJ1-1	-	14	-	CASSPSGILWGAFF	TGTGCCAGCTCACCCTCCGGTATTCTCTGGGGGGCTTTCTTT
TRBV18	TRBJ2-1	-	18	TRBD1	CASSPWDLGQGASNEQFF	TGTGCCAGCTCACCATGGGATCTGGGACAGGGGGCGTCCAATGAGCAGTTCTTC
TRBV6-5	TRBJ2-7	-	14	TRBD1	CASSLGQGRSEQYF	TGTGCCAGCAGTCTCGGACAGGGGAGATCCGAGCAGTACTTC
TRBV2	TRBJ2-1	-	13	-	CASRTERGNEQFF	TGTGCCAGCAGGACCGAGCGTGGGAATGAGCAGTTCTTC
TRBV2	TRBJ2-2	few	14	TRBD1	CASNGYRGFGELFF	TGTGCCAGCAACGGATACAGGGGGTTCGGGGAGCTGTTTTTT
TRBV9	TRBJ2-3	-	12	-	CASSVGGGTQYF	TGTGCCAGCAGCGTAGGAGGGGGTACGCAGTATTTT
TRBV5-4	TRBJ2-5	-	14	-	CASSLAGTGETQYF	TGTGCCAGCAGCTTGGCAGGGACGGGCGAGACCCAGTACTTC